Following are 32 T cell receptor beta chains from one sample sequenced in a study of cytomegalovirus exposure and HLA in healthy donors. 13 Jbeta primers and 60 Vbeta primers were used for the PCR. Profiling relied on immunoSEQ multiplex PCR, and the TCRdb table lists in-frame clones only, not all of them. The data contain more than 130,000 clones, roughly 75% of them seen just once; the ten biggest clones take up approximately 7%. Source material: PBMCs. These receptors were collected from a middle-aged man in good health and CMV-seropositive.

V and J are TRBV10-1 and TRBJ2-3; 8 positions agree with TRBD2. From germline, CDR1 is WNHNN and CDR2 SYGVQD (reference sequence). Germline trimming cut 3 bases from V and 2 bases from J; bases unmatched to any gene: 10. CDR3 length equals 17 residues. CDR3 amino acids: CASSDDLSGTYTDTQYF. The CDR3 nucleotides read TGCGCCAGCAGTGATGATCTTAGCGGGACTTACACAGATACGCAGTATTTT.

The V gene is TRBV27, the J gene TRBJ2-5; TRBD2 might be the D (6 bases). Per the germline V gene, CDR1 is MNHEY and CDR2 is SMNVEV (reference sequence). This CDR3 is built from 13 residues. V dropped 3 bases and J dropped 7 bases, with 12 bases sitting between them. Here the CDR3 DNA reads TGTGCCAGCAGTTTGGAGACCGGGGGGACCCAGTACTTC. Amino acid sequence: CASSLETGGTQYF.

The rearrangement uses TRBV7-8 and TRBJ2-5; D perhaps matches TRBD2 (5 bases). CDR3 length: 16 residues. CDR1 is SGHVS, CDR2 FQNEAQ, per germline. Trimming cost V 1 base and J 2 bases, with 14 bases left between them. The CDR3 protein is CASSLDQPGMQETQYF. CDR3 sequence (DNA): TGTGCCAGCAGCTTAGATCAACCGGGAATGCAAGAGACCCAGTACTTC.

The chain couples TRBV5-1 to TRBJ2-3; TRBD2 might be the D (7 bases). Trimming cost V 2 bases and J 5 bases, with 12 bases left between them. Looked up from germline, CDR1 is SGHRS and CDR2 is YFSETQ. The CDR3 extends over 14 amino acids. Here the CDR3 reads CASSFGGPRDTQYF. The CDR3 coding sequence is TGCGCCAGCAGCTTCGGGGGGCCTAGAGATACGCAGTATTTT.

Only a few counts were recorded for this clone. This chain links TRBV9 with TRBJ2-3; a weak D match, TRBD2 (6 bases). CDR3 size: 16 residues. Germline CDR1 reads SGDLS; CDR2 reads YYNGEE. The V gene lost 3 bases and the J gene lost 1 base, with 15 bases spanning the gap. In DNA, the CDR3 is TGTGCCAGCAGCGCCCCGCGGGGTACGGGCACAGATACGCAGTATTTT. Translation: CASSAPRGTGTDTQYF.

As to this clone: Different DNA sequences within this sample yield the same CDR3. The V gene is TRBV6-5, the J gene TRBJ2-5, with 9 nucleotides matching TRBD2. CDR1 MNHEY and CDR2 SVGAGI come from the germline V gene. Trimming took 9 bases from V and 5 from J; bases not matched to a gene: 13. CDR3 length: 15 amino acids. The CDR3 loop reads CASTSGGTSWETQYF. The CDR3, as DNA: TGTGCCAGTACCAGCGGGGGGACGTCATGGGAGACCCAGTACTTC.

The chain carries TRBV7-6 and TRBJ2-7; a possible D gene is TRBD1 (6 bases). The CDR3 contains 15 residues. The V gene's germline CDR1 is SGHVS and CDR2 FNYEAQ. V lost 1 base and J lost 0, with 10 bases in between. The chain's CDR3 is CASSLGQGLSYEQYF. In nucleotides, the CDR3 is TGTGCCAGCAGCTTAGGCCAGGGGCTCTCCTACGAGCAGTACTTC.

The chain uses TRBV19 and TRBJ2-7, with a possible D match to TRBD2 (5 bases). The CDR3 length is 13 residues. The germline CDR1 and CDR2 sequences are LNHDA and SQIVND (reference sequence). Deletions cut 5 bases from V and 2 bases from J, with 10 bases between. The CDR3 region is CASSLTGAYEQYF. Written as DNA, the CDR3 is TGTGCCAGTAGTCTCACCGGGGCCTACGAGCAGTACTTC.

This clone is a singleton in its sample. This chain connects TRBV10-2 to TRBJ2-7, with 8 bases aligning to TRBD2. V shed 2 bases and J 0 bases; nucleotides not matched to a gene: 3. Per the germline V gene, CDR1 is WSHSY and CDR2 is SAAADI. The CDR3 totals 15 residues. The CDR3 DNA reads TGCGCCAGCAGTGAGGTAGCGGGACTCTCCTACGAGCAGTACTTC. Translation: CASSEVAGLSYEQYF.

This chain joins TRBV6-5 and TRBJ1-2; TRBD1 matches 12 bases. The V segment lost 6 bases and the J segment 4 bases; nucleotides outside the gene matches: 3. The CDR3 length is 14 residues. Per the germline V gene, CDR1 is MNHEY and CDR2 is SVGAGI. Here the CDR3 DNA reads TGTGCCAGCAGGGGACAGGGGGCACGCTATGGCTACACCTTC. It encodes CASRGQGARYGYTF.

The gene calls are TRBV25-1 and TRBJ1-1; D is uncertain. Germline CDR1 MGHDK, CDR2 SYGVNS. Deletions cut 6 bases from V and 3 bases from J, with 17 bases between. The CDR3 contains 15 residues. This CDR3 is CASSPNSITYTEAFF. CDR3 nucleotide sequence: TGTGCCAGCAGCCCGAACTCCATTACGTACACTGAAGCTTTCTTT.

The rearrangement uses TRBV5-6 and TRBJ2-7; 10 bases map to TRBD2. Germline CDR1 and CDR2: SGHDT and YYEEEE. This CDR3 has 15 amino acids. J lost 2 bases, V lost 4 bases, and 6 bases had no gene match. The CDR3 spells CASSQLAGFPYEQYF. The CDR3 DNA reads as TGTGCCAGCAGCCAACTAGCGGGATTCCCCTACGAGCAGTACTTC.

CDR3 protein: CASSSGTGSSYEQYF. The CDR3 DNA is TGTGCCAGCAGTTCCGGGACAGGGAGCTCCTACGAGCAGTACTTC. This sequence joins TRBV2 and TRBJ2-7; 9 nucleotides line up with TRBD1. The CDR3 extends over 15 amino acids. The V and J ends lost 5 bases and 0 bases, in that order; junction bases with no gene match: 5. Looked up from germline, CDR1 is SNHLY and CDR2 is FYNNEI. Filled out from reference TRBV2 and TRBJ2-7, the complete variable domain reads EPEVTQTPSHQVTQMGQEVILRCVPISNHLYFYWYRQILGQKVEFLVSFYNNEISEKSEIFDDQFSVERPDGSNFTLKIRSTKLEDSAMYFCASSSGTGSSYEQYFGPGTRLTVT.

The V gene is TRBV2, the J gene TRBJ1-4; D is unclear. The CDR3 spans 13 residues. V was shortened by 6 bases and J by 1 base, with 6 bases between the two germline ends. Germline V lookup: CDR1 SNHLY, CDR2 FYNNEI. In nucleotides, the CDR3 is TGTGCCAGCAGCCGAGAAACTAATGAAAAACTGTTTTTT. Amino acids: CASSRETNEKLFF.

The chain combines TRBV7-2 with TRBJ2-7; D is unresolved. Germline V gene sequence: CDR1 SGHTA, CDR2 FQGNSA. V lost 0 bases and J 3 bases, leaving 6 bases between the germline ends. The CDR3 spans 13 residues. The CDR3 sequence: CASSLAHNYEQYF. The DNA of the CDR3 is TGTGCCAGCAGCTTAGCCCACAACTACGAGCAGTACTTC.

The chain uses TRBV5-4 and TRBJ2-7; possibly TRBD1 for D (6 bases). CDR1 is SGHNT and CDR2 is YYREEE in the germline V gene (reference sequence). V lost 3 bases to trimming and J lost 5 bases, with 15 bases between them. The CDR3 consists of 14 residues. The CDR3 coding sequence is TGTGCCAGCAGCTCCGGGACAAGCGAAGACGAGCAGTACTTC. It codes for CASSSGTSEDEQYF.

The chain recombines TRBV14 with TRBJ2-1, with TRBD2 matching over 8 bases. The germline V gene has CDR1 SGHDN and CDR2 FVKESK. J was trimmed by 3 bases and V by 2 bases; bases with no gene match: 3. This CDR3 spans 15 amino acids. In DNA form, the CDR3 reads TGTGCCAGCAGCCAACGGGAGGGATACTACAATGAGCAGTTCTTC. Encoded protein: CASSQREGYYNEQFF.

The CDR3 here is CASSYPGTGGNTIYF. CDR3 bases: TGTGCCAGCAGCTACCCCGGGACAGGAGGAAACACCATATATTTT. The rearrangement links TRBV7-3 to TRBJ1-3; 8 bases match TRBD1. Germline V lookup: CDR1 SGHTA, CDR2 FQGTGA. Losses at the gene ends were 4 bases for V and 4 bases for J; bases not matched to a gene: 6. There are 15 residues in the CDR3.

The rearrangement uses TRBV5-1 and TRBJ2-1; TRBD2 aligns across 10 bases. Germline V gives CDR1 SGHRS, CDR2 YFSETQ. Trimming cost V 0 bases and J 6 bases; bases outside gene matches: 6. This CDR3 has 16 amino acids. The CDR3: CASSLVGAGGSNEQFF. The DNA of the CDR3 is TGCGCCAGCAGCTTGGTGGGAGCGGGGGGGAGCAATGAGCAGTTCTTC.

This clone was observed a few times. The chain links TRBV28 to TRBJ2-7, with 9 bases aligning to TRBD1. CDR3 length: 16 amino acids. V shed 4 bases and J 2 bases; nucleotides not matched to a gene: 9. Looked up from germline, CDR1 is MDHEN and CDR2 is SYDVKM. The CDR3, as DNA: TGTGCCAGCAGTTCCCCTACCGGGACAGGGACCTACGAGCAGTACTTC. Translated, it gives CASSSPTGTGTYEQYF.

J is TRBJ2-7 and V is TRBV19; possible D gene TRBD1, 6 bases. Per the germline V gene, CDR1 is LNHDA and CDR2 is SQIVND (reference sequence). V dropped 3 bases and J dropped 1 base, with 10 bases sitting between them. This CDR3 comprises 14 residues. The CDR3 reads CASSITTGSYEQYF. The CDR3 DNA reads as TGTGCCAGTAGTATCACGACAGGTTCCTACGAGCAGTACTTC.

This sequence joins TRBV11-3 and TRBJ2-1; 10 nucleotides line up with TRBD1. V trimming: 1 base; J trimming: 4 bases; junction bases outside the gene matches: 4. The CDR3 extends over 16 amino acids. Germline V CDR1 and CDR2: SGHNT, YENEEA. CDR3 sequence: CASSLVDRGRYNEQFF. CDR3 bases: TGTGCCAGCAGCTTAGTTGACAGGGGGCGGTACAATGAGCAGTTCTTC.

V is TRBV30 and J is TRBJ2-5; D perhaps matches TRBD1 (5 bases). V was clipped by 0 bases and J by 4 bases, with 15 bases between them. Germline CDR1 reads GTSNPN; CDR2 reads SVGIG (reference sequence). This CDR3 comprises 15 residues. CDR3 coding DNA: TGTGCCTGGAGTGTAGTAGGGGTTGGTAGAGAGACCCAGTACTTC. This translates into CAWSVVGVGRETQYF. Together with reference TRBV30 and TRBJ2-5, the CDR3 gives the full variable domain: SQTIHQWPATLVQPVGSPLSLECTVEGTSNPNLYWYRQAAGRGLQLLFYSVGIGQISSEVPQNLSASRPQDRQFILSSKKLLLSDSGFYLCAWSVVGVGRETQYFGPGTRLLVL.

The chain links TRBV6-5 to TRBJ1-3, with D maybe TRBD1 (6 bases). Germline V gives CDR1 MNHEY, CDR2 SVGAGI. The V gene lost 0 bases and the J gene lost 0 bases, with 9 bases spanning the gap. The CDR3 is made up of 16 amino acids. The CDR3 here is CASSYSGQRSGNTIYF. The DNA for the CDR3 is TGTGCCAGCAGTTACTCGGGACAACGCTCTGGAAACACCATATATTTT.

The chain links TRBV6-5 to TRBJ1-5, with D maybe TRBD1 (6 bases). CDR1 MNHEY and CDR2 SVGAGI come from the germline V gene. This CDR3 is 15 amino acids long. Trimming removed 5 bases from V and 0 bases from J, with 11 bases in between. The CDR3 DNA sequence: TGTGCCAGCAGTAGAGGGGGTTATAGCAATCAGCCCCAGCATTTT. Its translation: CASSRGGYSNQPQHF.

The chain uses TRBV29-1 and TRBJ1-2; D might be TRBD1 (5 bases). CDR1 is SQVTM, CDR2 ANQGSEA, per germline. The CDR3 extends over 12 amino acids. V lost 5 bases, J lost 8 bases, and 15 bases lay in between. In DNA, the CDR3 is TGCAGCGTTTCGGACACTCAGGACGGCTACACCTTC. Amino acids: CSVSDTQDGYTF.

This chain links TRBV4-3 with TRBJ2-1; TRBD2 aligns across 8 bases. CDR1 and CDR2 from the germline V gene are LGHNA and YSLEER. The CDR3 loop spans 16 amino acids. Trimming took 1 base from V and 0 from J; bases not matched to a gene: 2. CDR3 coding DNA: TGCGCCAGCAGCCAAGGGGCGGGAGGCTCCTACAATGAGCAGTTCTTC. It is translated as CASSQGAGGSYNEQFF.

The chain carries TRBV7-9 and TRBJ1-1, with a possible D match to TRBD1 (5 bases). This CDR3 has 14 residues. Germline V CDR1 and CDR2: SEHNR, FQNEAQ (reference sequence). Trimming took off 3 bases at V and 7 bases at J, with 15 bases between the two ends. The CDR3 loop is CASSFLGRGVEAFF. The CDR3, as DNA: TGTGCCAGCAGCTTTCTCGGGAGGGGAGTTGAAGCTTTCTTT.

This clone came up once. The rearrangement joins TRBV6-5 to TRBJ2-1; D gene uncertain. This CDR3 has 14 residues. V lost 6 bases and J lost 4, with 13 bases in between. Germline V lookup: CDR1 MNHEY, CDR2 SVGAGI. CDR3 DNA: TGTGCCAGCAGCCTCGCCCAGGCGTACAATGAGCAGTTCTTC. It translates to CASSLAQAYNEQFF.

The V gene is TRBV10-3, the J gene TRBJ2-7, with D possibly being TRBD1 (7 bases). In germline, CDR1 is ENHRY, CDR2 SYGVKD. V was trimmed by 4 bases and J by 0 bases, leaving 13 bases between them. This CDR3 comprises 15 residues. The CDR3 DNA reads as TGTGCCATCAGTGGAACAGGGGACTTCTCCTACGAGCAGTACTTC. This codes for CAISGTGDFSYEQYF.

This clone was found once. This chain links TRBV10-3 with TRBJ1-2, with D uncertain. This CDR3 region has 11 residues. Per germline, CDR1 ENHRY and CDR2 SYGVKD. The V end was cut by 10 bases, the J end by 2 bases, with 8 bases between. CDR3 sequence reads: CASTANYGYTF. Written as DNA, the CDR3 is TGTGCCAGCACAGCAAACTATGGCTACACCTTC.

The CDR3 reads CASSQDGGVARGEQYF. The CDR3 nucleotides are TGTGCCAGCAGCCAAGATGGCGGAGTTGCCAGGGGCGAGCAGTACTTC. V gene TRBV4-2 combines with J gene TRBJ2-7; the D gene is possibly TRBD1 (6 bases). This CDR3 has 16 residues. CDR1 LGHNA and CDR2 YNFKEQ come from the germline V gene. V was shortened by 0 bases and J by 6 bases, with 18 bases between the two germline ends.